The source of this TCR beta chain is a study of T cell repertoires in cytomegalovirus infection. There are a few counts of this clonotype. Its target is unknown. CDR1 is LGHNA and CDR2 is YNFKEQ in the germline V gene. This CDR3 has 15 amino acids. The trim removed 2 bases at V and 5 bases at J, leaving 3 bases unmatched. TCRdb re-analysed the reads in MiXCR, keeping a single row per CDR3 protein. The sample carries 50,000 or so distinct CDR3 sequences, roughly 20% recorded once. Sequences were obtained from PBMCs, sequenced either directly or after in vitro stimulation (not recorded which). This clonotype originated in a human donor in good health (CMV status not recorded). Some clones in this sample may be carry-over from other donors' samples. The genes are TRBV4-2 and TRBJ1-5; TRBD1 matches 10 bases. The CDR3 sequence is CASSQTGQGDQPQHF. The CDR3 DNA is TGTGCCAGCAGCCAAACAGGACAGGGGGATCAGCCCCAGCATTTT.